These T cell receptor beta chains were read from a single sample in a study of T-cell reconstitution after alpha-beta-depleted transplantation in children. TCRdb itself ran the PCR reads through MiXCR, one entry per CDR3 protein. The data hold around 680,000 distinct CDR3 sequences, with around a sixth observed a single time. The sequenced sample was PBMCs from the stem cell graft donor, obtained from the stem cell graft. The source of these receptors is a human donor who donated a stem cell graft to a child with acute myeloid leukemia. Each CDR3 is given with its conserved first and last residue. D genes are given only for firm matches. The size of a clone is reported for some rows only, either as once, few or many, or as a class for expanded clones.

len: 15
d_gene: NA
abundance: many
v_gene: TRBV20-1
j_gene: TRBJ2-5
CDR3nt: TGCAGTGCTAGAGATCGGCCAAGACCTCAAGAGACCCAGTACTTC
CDR3aa: CSARDRPRPQETQYF

len: 14
d_gene: NA
abundance: NA
v_gene: TRBV6-5
j_gene: TRBJ2-7
CDR3nt: TGTGCCAGCAGTTACTCCGTCCGGCCCTACGAGCAGTACTTC
CDR3aa: CASSYSVRPYEQYF

len: 13
d_gene: NA
abundance: NA
v_gene: TRBV7-9
j_gene: TRBJ2-1
CDR3nt: TGTGCCAGCAGCTTATCCGGGGGCCTTCTGCAGTTCTTC
CDR3aa: CASSLSGGLLQFF

len: 16
d_gene: TRBD1
abundance: few
v_gene: TRBV11-2
j_gene: TRBJ2-1
CDR3nt: TGTGCCAGCAGCTTAAATCCGGGACAGGACTACAATGAGCAGTTCTTC
CDR3aa: CASSLNPGQDYNEQFF

len: 16
d_gene: TRBD2
abundance: NA
v_gene: TRBV10-2
j_gene: TRBJ2-1
CDR3nt: TGCGCCAGCAGTGAATCCCCGGGGGGGGCTTATGGTGAGCAGTTCTTC
CDR3aa: CASSESPGGAYGEQFF

len: 15
d_gene: NA
abundance: NA
v_gene: TRBV9
j_gene: TRBJ2-7
CDR3nt: TGTGCCAGCAGCGTAGGAATTACAGGACCCTACGAGCAGTACTTC
CDR3aa: CASSVGITGPYEQYF

len: 14
d_gene: TRBD1
abundance: few
v_gene: TRBV6-5
j_gene: TRBJ1-1
CDR3nt: TGTGCCAGCAGTTATCAGGGGGCAAGGGGGGAAGCTTTCTTT
CDR3aa: CASSYQGARGEAFF

len: 15
d_gene: TRBD2
abundance: NA
v_gene: TRBV18
j_gene: TRBJ2-1
CDR3nt: TGTGCCAGCTCACAACGGACTAGCGGCTACAATGAGCAGTTCTTC
CDR3aa: CASSQRTSGYNEQFF

len: 15
d_gene: TRBD2
abundance: few
v_gene: TRBV7-6
j_gene: TRBJ2-1
CDR3nt: TGTGCCAGCAGCTCAATGCCGGGGGGGCCTTATGAGCAGTTCTTC
CDR3aa: CASSSMPGGPYEQFF

len: 12
d_gene: NA
abundance: many
v_gene: TRBV6-5
j_gene: TRBJ1-1
CDR3nt: TGTGCCAGCAGAAGAGACAGGTTTGAGGCTTTCTTT
CDR3aa: CASRRDRFEAFF

len: 11
d_gene: NA
abundance: many
v_gene: TRBV20-1
j_gene: TRBJ2-1
CDR3nt: TGCAGTGCGATGGATTACAATGAGCAGTTCTTC
CDR3aa: CSAMDYNEQFF

len: 13
d_gene: NA
abundance: NA
v_gene: TRBV5-1
j_gene: TRBJ1-1
CDR3nt: TGCGCCAGCAGTAACGGACCGAACACTGAAGCTTTCTTT
CDR3aa: CASSNGPNTEAFF

len: 13
d_gene: NA
abundance: few
v_gene: TRBV4-3
j_gene: TRBJ2-1
CDR3nt: TGCGCCAGCAGCCAATCTCAGAGGGGGGAGCAGTTCTTC
CDR3aa: CASSQSQRGEQFF

len: 17
d_gene: NA
abundance: many
v_gene: TRBV7-5
j_gene: TRBJ2-1
CDR3nt: NA
CDR3aa: CISVPEAGDRDKGEQFF

len: 12
d_gene: NA
abundance: many
v_gene: TRBV6-5
j_gene: TRBJ2-1
CDR3nt: TGTGCCAGCAGTCCCCAGGGTGATGAGCAGTTCTTC
CDR3aa: CASSPQGDEQFF

len: 15
d_gene: NA
abundance: few
v_gene: TRBV6-2/TRBV6-3
j_gene: TRBJ1-6
CDR3nt: TGTGCCAGCAGTAAGTCGGGACGGTTTAATTCACCCCTCCACTTT
CDR3aa: CASSKSGRFNSPLHF

len: 16
d_gene: TRBD1
abundance: many
v_gene: TRBV6-5
j_gene: TRBJ2-2
CDR3nt: TGTGCCAGCAGTTACACTAACAGGGGTCGAACCGGGGAGCTGTTTTTT
CDR3aa: CASSYTNRGRTGELFF

len: 16
d_gene: NA
abundance: few
v_gene: TRBV12-3/TRBV12-4
j_gene: TRBJ2-6
CDR3nt: TGTGCCAGCAGCAACAGCCGAGGCTCTGGGGCCAACGTCCTGACTTTC
CDR3aa: CASSNSRGSGANVLTF

len: 16
d_gene: NA
abundance: NA
v_gene: TRBV11-2
j_gene: TRBJ2-5
CDR3nt: TGTGCCAGCAGCTTCTTGGGGACAACCGTGGGGGAGACCCAGTACTTC
CDR3aa: CASSFLGTTVGETQYF

len: 13
d_gene: NA
abundance: few
v_gene: TRBV12-3/TRBV12-4
j_gene: TRBJ2-3
CDR3nt: TGTGCCAGCAGTTTTTCAGGGCCAGATACGCAGTATTTT
CDR3aa: CASSFSGPDTQYF

len: 13
d_gene: NA
abundance: many
v_gene: TRBV7-9
j_gene: TRBJ1-1
CDR3nt: TGTGCCAGCAGCTTACCGTCAATTGGTGAAGCTTTCTTT
CDR3aa: CASSLPSIGEAFF

len: 11
d_gene: NA
abundance: many
v_gene: TRBV25-1
j_gene: TRBJ1-1
CDR3nt: TGTGCCAGCAATTACGGCTTGGAAGCTTTCTTT
CDR3aa: CASNYGLEAFF

len: 16
d_gene: TRBD1
abundance: many
v_gene: TRBV12-3/TRBV12-4
j_gene: TRBJ2-1
CDR3nt: TGTGCCAGCATTGACCCCGGACAGGGAAGGTCCAATGAGCAGTTCTTC
CDR3aa: CASIDPGQGRSNEQFF

len: 15
d_gene: NA
abundance: many
v_gene: TRBV6-5
j_gene: TRBJ1-1
CDR3nt: TGTGCCACCGAAGACCACCGGGCCAGGAACACTGAAGCTTTCTTT
CDR3aa: CATEDHRARNTEAFF

len: 15
d_gene: NA
abundance: many
v_gene: TRBV20-1
j_gene: TRBJ2-1
CDR3nt: TGCAGTGCTAGTGCCGTCTACCTTCACTACAATGAGCAGTTCTTC
CDR3aa: CSASAVYLHYNEQFF

len: 16
d_gene: NA
abundance: NA
v_gene: TRBV6-1
j_gene: TRBJ1-5
CDR3nt: TGTGCCAGCAGTGAATTTGGCCTCGGGGATGATCAGCCCCAGCATTTT
CDR3aa: CASSEFGLGDDQPQHF

len: 15
d_gene: NA
abundance: few
v_gene: TRBV27
j_gene: TRBJ2-1
CDR3nt: TGTGCCAGCAGTTTAGAAGGGTACCCCGACAATGAGCAGTTCTTC
CDR3aa: CASSLEGYPDNEQFF

len: 16
d_gene: NA
abundance: many
v_gene: TRBV20-1
j_gene: TRBJ1-6
CDR3nt: TGCAGTGCTAGAGATCGGAGGAGACAGAACTATTCACCCCTCCACTTT
CDR3aa: CSARDRRRQNYSPLHF

len: 15
d_gene: NA
abundance: NA
v_gene: TRBV7-9
j_gene: TRBJ2-7
CDR3nt: TGTGCCAGCAGCTCGCGGGACACTCGCTCCTACGAGCAGTACTTC
CDR3aa: CASSSRDTRSYEQYF

len: 16
d_gene: TRBD1
abundance: few
v_gene: TRBV11-2
j_gene: TRBJ1-2
CDR3nt: TGTGCCAGCAGGGCTATCAGGGGGCCCGCTAACTATGGCTACACCTTC
CDR3aa: CASRAIRGPANYGYTF

len: 14
d_gene: NA
abundance: NA
v_gene: TRBV25-1
j_gene: TRBJ2-3
CDR3nt: TGTGCCAGCAGTGATTGGGACTCCACAGATACGCAGTATTTT
CDR3aa: CASSDWDSTDTQYF

len: 14
d_gene: NA
abundance: many
v_gene: TRBV7-2
j_gene: TRBJ2-1
CDR3nt: TGTGCCAGCAGCCAGAGACAGGGAGGCAATGAGCAGTTCTTC
CDR3aa: CASSQRQGGNEQFF

len: 15
d_gene: NA
abundance: many
v_gene: TRBV20-1
j_gene: TRBJ2-7
CDR3nt: TGCAGTGCTATTAGTCCTAGAGAAGGGAGATACGAGCAGTACTTC
CDR3aa: CSAISPREGRYEQYF

len: 10
d_gene: NA
abundance: many
v_gene: TRBV29-1
j_gene: TRBJ2-1
CDR3nt: TGCAGCATATTGACTCATGAGCAGTTCTTC
CDR3aa: CSILTHEQFF

len: 15
d_gene: TRBD2
abundance: many
v_gene: TRBV12-3/TRBV12-4
j_gene: TRBJ2-7
CDR3nt: TGTGCCAGCACCCTGACTAGCGGGGCCTCCTACGAGCAGTACTTC
CDR3aa: CASTLTSGASYEQYF

len: 15
d_gene: TRBD1
abundance: NA
v_gene: TRBV5-1
j_gene: TRBJ2-1
CDR3nt: TGCGCCAGCAGCTTCGGGACAGCACAATACAATGAGCAGTTCTTC
CDR3aa: CASSFGTAQYNEQFF

len: 14
d_gene: NA
abundance: NA
v_gene: TRBV28
j_gene: TRBJ2-3
CDR3nt: TGTGCCAGCGGGGACACGACCCGACAGAATACGCAGTATTTT
CDR3aa: CASGDTTRQNTQYF

len: 13
d_gene: TRBD1
abundance: many
v_gene: TRBV15
j_gene: TRBJ2-1
CDR3nt: TGTGCCACCAGCAGGAACAGGGGAGATGAGCAGTTCTTC
CDR3aa: CATSRNRGDEQFF

len: 18
d_gene: NA
abundance: few
v_gene: TRBV29-1
j_gene: TRBJ2-6
CDR3nt: TGCAGCGCCTGGACACCCCAAGATTCTCCCTCTGGGGCCAACGTCCTGACTTTC
CDR3aa: CSAWTPQDSPSGANVLTF

len: 17
d_gene: TRBD1
abundance: few
v_gene: TRBV16
j_gene: TRBJ1-2
CDR3nt: TGTGCCAGCAGCCAAACCGGGACAGGGCCAGCTAACTATGGCTACACCTTC
CDR3aa: CASSQTGTGPANYGYTF

len: 15
d_gene: TRBD1
abundance: NA
v_gene: TRBV4-3
j_gene: TRBJ1-1
CDR3nt: TGCGCCAGCAGCCAAGCCGGGACAGCGAACACTGAAGCTTTCTTT
CDR3aa: CASSQAGTANTEAFF

len: 12
d_gene: NA
abundance: many
v_gene: TRBV20-1
j_gene: TRBJ1-3
CDR3nt: TGCAGTGCTAGGAGCTCTGGAAACACCATATATTTT
CDR3aa: CSARSSGNTIYF

len: 15
d_gene: NA
abundance: many
v_gene: TRBV20-1
j_gene: TRBJ1-1
CDR3nt: TGCAGTGCTAGAGACAGAGGGGGGGTGAACACTGAAGCTTTCTTT
CDR3aa: CSARDRGGVNTEAFF

len: 13
d_gene: NA
abundance: many
v_gene: TRBV18
j_gene: TRBJ2-1
CDR3nt: TGTGCCAGCTCACCACCGCTAGCGAATGAGCAGTTCTTC
CDR3aa: CASSPPLANEQFF

len: 14
d_gene: NA
abundance: NA
v_gene: TRBV11-2
j_gene: TRBJ2-3
CDR3nt: TGTGCCAGCAGCCCACCGGGGACGGAAGATACGCAGTATTTT
CDR3aa: CASSPPGTEDTQYF

len: 15
d_gene: TRBD2
abundance: NA
v_gene: TRBV20-1
j_gene: TRBJ2-3
CDR3nt: TGCAGTCCGCCACCGGGACTACCTAAGGTGGATACGCAGTATTTT
CDR3aa: CSPPPGLPKVDTQYF

len: 15
d_gene: TRBD1
abundance: many
v_gene: TRBV20-1
j_gene: TRBJ2-7
CDR3nt: TGCAGTGCTAGGAATTCAGGGGGAACCGCCTACGAGCAGTACTTC
CDR3aa: CSARNSGGTAYEQYF

len: 11
d_gene: NA
abundance: many
v_gene: TRBV12-3/TRBV12-4
j_gene: TRBJ2-5
CDR3nt: TGTGCCAGCAGGCTGGGGGAGACCCAGTACTTC
CDR3aa: CASRLGETQYF

len: 12
d_gene: NA
abundance: many
v_gene: TRBV29-1
j_gene: TRBJ2-1
CDR3nt: TGCAGCGGCGGTGGGGGCAACAATGAGCAGTTCTTC
CDR3aa: CSGGGGNNEQFF

len: 14
d_gene: TRBD2
abundance: few
v_gene: TRBV7-2
j_gene: TRBJ2-3
CDR3nt: TGTGCCAGCAGCTCCGGACTAGCCCGAGATACGCAGTATTTT
CDR3aa: CASSSGLARDTQYF

len: 14
d_gene: TRBD1
abundance: many
v_gene: TRBV6-5
j_gene: TRBJ1-4
CDR3nt: TGTGCCAGCAGTTCGACAGGGGGTGTCAAAAAACTGTTTTTT
CDR3aa: CASSSTGGVKKLFF

len: 15
d_gene: NA
abundance: many
v_gene: TRBV20-1
j_gene: TRBJ2-2
CDR3nt: TGCAGTGCAAAGAAGGGGGGTTCGAACACCGGGGAGCTGTTTTTT
CDR3aa: CSAKKGGSNTGELFF

len: 15
d_gene: TRBD1
abundance: many
v_gene: TRBV20-1
j_gene: TRBJ1-5
CDR3nt: TGCAGTGCAACAACTCTGACAGGGCGCAATCAGCCCCAGCATTTT
CDR3aa: CSATTLTGRNQPQHF

len: 17
d_gene: NA
abundance: many
v_gene: TRBV20-1
j_gene: TRBJ2-4
CDR3nt: TGCAGTGCTAGAGATGGCTACAGGGACGGGTCCAAAAACATTCAGTACTTC
CDR3aa: CSARDGYRDGSKNIQYF

len: 13
d_gene: NA
abundance: few
v_gene: TRBV20-1
j_gene: TRBJ2-1
CDR3nt: TGCAGTGCTAGAGGAATAAATGGGGTGAAGCAGTTCTTC
CDR3aa: CSARGINGVKQFF